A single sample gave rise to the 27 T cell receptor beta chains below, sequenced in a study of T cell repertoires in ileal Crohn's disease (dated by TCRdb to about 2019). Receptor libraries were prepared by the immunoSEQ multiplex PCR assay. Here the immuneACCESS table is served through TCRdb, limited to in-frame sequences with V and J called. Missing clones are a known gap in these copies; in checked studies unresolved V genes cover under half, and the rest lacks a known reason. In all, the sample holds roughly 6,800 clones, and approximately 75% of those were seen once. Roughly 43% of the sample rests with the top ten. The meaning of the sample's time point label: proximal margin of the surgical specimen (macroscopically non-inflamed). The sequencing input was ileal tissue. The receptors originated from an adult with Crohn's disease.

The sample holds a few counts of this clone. CDR3 protein: CASSPRRPSGTETYEQYF. CDR3 coding DNA: TGTGCCAGCAGCCCGCGAAGGCCATCCGGGACAGAGACCTACGAGCAGTACTTC. The chain joins TRBV5-5 to TRBJ2-7; TRBD1 matches 7 bases. Germline CDR1 and CDR2: SGHKS and YYEKEE (reference sequence). This CDR3 comprises 18 residues. After removal of 4 bases from V and 2 bases from J, the junction contained 18 bases not matched to a gene.

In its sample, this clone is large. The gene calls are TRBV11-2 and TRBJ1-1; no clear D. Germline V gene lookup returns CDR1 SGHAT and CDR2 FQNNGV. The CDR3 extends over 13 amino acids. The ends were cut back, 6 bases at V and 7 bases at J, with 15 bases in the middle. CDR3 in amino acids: CASSPTVLLEAFF. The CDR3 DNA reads TGTGCCAGCAGTCCCACAGTCCTCCTTGAAGCTTTCTTT.

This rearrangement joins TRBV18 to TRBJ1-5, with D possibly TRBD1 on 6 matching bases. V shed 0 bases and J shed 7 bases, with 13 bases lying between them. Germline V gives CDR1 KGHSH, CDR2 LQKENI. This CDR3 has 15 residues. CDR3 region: CASSPPNREGQPQHF. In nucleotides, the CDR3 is TGTGCCAGCTCACCACCGAACAGGGAGGGCCAGCCCCAGCATTTT. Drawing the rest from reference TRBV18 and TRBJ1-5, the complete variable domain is NAGVMQNPRHLVRRRGQEARLRCSPMKGHSHVYWYRQLPEEGLKFMVYLQKENIIDESGMPKERFSAEFPKEGPSILRIQQVVRGDSAAYFCASSPPNREGQPQHFGDGTRLSIL.

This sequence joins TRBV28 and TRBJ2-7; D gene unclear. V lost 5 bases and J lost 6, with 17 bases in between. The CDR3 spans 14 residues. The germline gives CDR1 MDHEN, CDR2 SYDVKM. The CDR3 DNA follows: TGTGCCAGCAGTCTTGGCGCTGATTTCGCCGAGCAGTACTTC. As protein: CASSLGADFAEQYF.

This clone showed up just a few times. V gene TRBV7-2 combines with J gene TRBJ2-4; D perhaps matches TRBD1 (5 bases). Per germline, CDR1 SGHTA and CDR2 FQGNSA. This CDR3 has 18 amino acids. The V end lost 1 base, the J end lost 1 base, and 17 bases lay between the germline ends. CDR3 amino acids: CASSLVGGANGAKNIQYF. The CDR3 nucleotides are TGTGCCAGCAGCTTAGTGGGTGGGGCAAACGGGGCCAAAAACATTCAGTACTTC.

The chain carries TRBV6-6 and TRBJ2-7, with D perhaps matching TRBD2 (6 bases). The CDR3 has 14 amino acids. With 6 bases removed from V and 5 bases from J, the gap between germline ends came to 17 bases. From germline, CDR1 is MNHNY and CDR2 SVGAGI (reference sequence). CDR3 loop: CASSRGTFTDEQYF. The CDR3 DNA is TGTGCCAGCAGCCGCGGGACCTTCACCGACGAGCAGTACTTC.

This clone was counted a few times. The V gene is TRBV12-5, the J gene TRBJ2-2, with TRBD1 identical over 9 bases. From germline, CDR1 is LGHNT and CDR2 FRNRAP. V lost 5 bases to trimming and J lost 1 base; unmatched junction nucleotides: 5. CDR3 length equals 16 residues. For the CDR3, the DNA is TGTGCTAGTGGTCTATGGGGACAGGGGAACACCGGGGAGCTGTTTTTT. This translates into CASGLWGQGNTGELFF. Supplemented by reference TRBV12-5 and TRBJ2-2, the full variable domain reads DARVTQTPRHKVTEMGQEVTMRCQPILGHNTVFWYRQTMMQGLELLAYFRNRAPLDDSGMPKDRFSAEMPDATLATLKIQPSEPRDSAVYFCASGLWGQGNTGELFFGEGSRLTVL.

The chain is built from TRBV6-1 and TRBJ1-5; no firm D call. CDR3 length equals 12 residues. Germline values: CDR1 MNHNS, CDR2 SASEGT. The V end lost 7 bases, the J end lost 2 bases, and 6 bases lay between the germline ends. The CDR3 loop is CASTFGNQPQHF. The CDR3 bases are TGTGCCAGCACATTCGGCAATCAGCCCCAGCATTTT.

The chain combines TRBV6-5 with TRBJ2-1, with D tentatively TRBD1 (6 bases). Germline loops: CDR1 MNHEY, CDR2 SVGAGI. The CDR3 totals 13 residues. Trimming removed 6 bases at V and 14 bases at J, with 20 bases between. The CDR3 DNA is TGTGCCAGCAGGTTGGATGCTAGGGGGTCGGAGTTCTTC. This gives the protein CASRLDARGSEFF.

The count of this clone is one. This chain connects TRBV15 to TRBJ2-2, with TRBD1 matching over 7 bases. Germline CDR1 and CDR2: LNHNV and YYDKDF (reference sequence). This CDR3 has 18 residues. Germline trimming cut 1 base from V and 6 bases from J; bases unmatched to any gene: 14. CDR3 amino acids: CATSRAPRGPVLSGELFF. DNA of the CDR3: TGTGCCACCAGCAGAGCCCCTAGGGGGCCAGTCCTATCCGGGGAGCTGTTTTTT.

CDR3 amino acids: CASSLTGGRPEAFF. The CDR3 region has the DNA TGTGCCAGCAGCCTGACAGGGGGTAGACCTGAAGCTTTCTTT. The rearrangement uses TRBV7-9 and TRBJ1-1; 9 bases align to TRBD1. Germline V CDR1 and CDR2: SEHNR, FQNEAQ (reference sequence). The CDR3 is made up of 14 amino acids. The V and J ends lost 5 bases and 6 bases, in that order; junction bases with no gene match: 7.

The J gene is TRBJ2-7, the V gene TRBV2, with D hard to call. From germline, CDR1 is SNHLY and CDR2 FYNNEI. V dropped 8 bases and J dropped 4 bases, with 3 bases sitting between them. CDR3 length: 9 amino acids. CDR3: CASGYEQYF. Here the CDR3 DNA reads TGTGCCAGCGGTTACGAGCAGTACTTC.

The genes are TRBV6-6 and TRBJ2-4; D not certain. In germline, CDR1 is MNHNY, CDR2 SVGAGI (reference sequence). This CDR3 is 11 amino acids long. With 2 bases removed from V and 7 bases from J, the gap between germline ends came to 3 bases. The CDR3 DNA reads TGTGCCAGCAGTTACCGGAACATTCAGTACTTC. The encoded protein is CASSYRNIQYF.

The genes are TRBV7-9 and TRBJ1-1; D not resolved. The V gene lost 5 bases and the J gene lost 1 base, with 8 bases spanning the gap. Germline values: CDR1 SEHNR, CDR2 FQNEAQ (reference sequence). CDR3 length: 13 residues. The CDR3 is CASSPEANTEAFF. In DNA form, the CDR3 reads TGTGCCAGCAGCCCGGAGGCGAACACTGAAGCTTTCTTT.

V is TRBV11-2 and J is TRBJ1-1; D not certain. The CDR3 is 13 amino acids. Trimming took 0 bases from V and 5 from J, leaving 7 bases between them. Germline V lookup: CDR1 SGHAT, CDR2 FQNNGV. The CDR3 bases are TGTGCCAGCAGCTTAGATCTACCAACTGAAGCTTTCTTT. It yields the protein CASSLDLPTEAFF.

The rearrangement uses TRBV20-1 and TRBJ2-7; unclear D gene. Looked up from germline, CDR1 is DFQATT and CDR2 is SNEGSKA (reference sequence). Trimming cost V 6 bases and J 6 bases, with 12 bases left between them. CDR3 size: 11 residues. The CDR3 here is CSAPRWGEQYF. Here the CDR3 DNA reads TGCAGTGCGCCGAGATGGGGCGAGCAGTACTTC.

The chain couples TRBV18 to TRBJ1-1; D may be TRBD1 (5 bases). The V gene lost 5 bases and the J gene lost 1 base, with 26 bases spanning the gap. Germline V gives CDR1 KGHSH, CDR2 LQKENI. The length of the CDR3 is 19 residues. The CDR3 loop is CASSNVRQRSGTENTEAFF. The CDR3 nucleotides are TGTGCCAGCTCAAATGTTCGTCAAAGATCCGGGACCGAGAACACTGAAGCTTTCTTT.

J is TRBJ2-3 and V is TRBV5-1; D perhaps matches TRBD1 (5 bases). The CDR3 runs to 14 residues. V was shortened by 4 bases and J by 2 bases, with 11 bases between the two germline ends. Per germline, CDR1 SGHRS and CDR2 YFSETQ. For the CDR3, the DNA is TGCGCCAGCAGCCGAGACAGACTCACAGATACGCAGTATTTT. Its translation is CASSRDRLTDTQYF.

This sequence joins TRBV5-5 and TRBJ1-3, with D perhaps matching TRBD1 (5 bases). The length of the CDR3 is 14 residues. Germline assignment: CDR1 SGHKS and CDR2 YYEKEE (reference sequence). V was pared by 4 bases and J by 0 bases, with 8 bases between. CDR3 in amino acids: CASSGGNSGNTIYF. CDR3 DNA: TGTGCCAGCAGCGGGGGAAACTCTGGAAACACCATATATTTT.

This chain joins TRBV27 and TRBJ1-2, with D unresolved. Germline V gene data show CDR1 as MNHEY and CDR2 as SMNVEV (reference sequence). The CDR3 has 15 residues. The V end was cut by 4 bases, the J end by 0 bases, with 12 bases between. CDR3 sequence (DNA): TGTGCCAGCAGTTCTTACGCGGGCTCTAACTATGGCTACACCTTC. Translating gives CASSSYAGSNYGYTF.

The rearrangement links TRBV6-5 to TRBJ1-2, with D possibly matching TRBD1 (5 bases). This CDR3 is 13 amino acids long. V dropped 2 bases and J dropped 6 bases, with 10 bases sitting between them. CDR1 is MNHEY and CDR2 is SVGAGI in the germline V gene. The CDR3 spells CASSYPRGDGYTF. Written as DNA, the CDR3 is TGTGCCAGCAGTTACCCTCGGGGGGATGGCTACACCTTC.

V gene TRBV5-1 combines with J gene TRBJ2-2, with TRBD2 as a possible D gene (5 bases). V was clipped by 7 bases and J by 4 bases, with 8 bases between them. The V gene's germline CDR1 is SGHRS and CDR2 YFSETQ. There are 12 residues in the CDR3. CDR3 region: CASRGFTGELFF. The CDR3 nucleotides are TGCGCCAGCCGAGGGTTCACCGGGGAGCTGTTTTTT.

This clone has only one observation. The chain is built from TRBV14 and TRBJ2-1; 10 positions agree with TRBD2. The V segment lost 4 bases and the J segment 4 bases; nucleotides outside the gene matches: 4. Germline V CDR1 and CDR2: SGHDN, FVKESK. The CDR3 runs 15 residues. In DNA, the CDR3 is TGTGCCAGCAGCCTTACTAGCGGGACTTACAATGAGCAGTTCTTC. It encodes CASSLTSGTYNEQFF.

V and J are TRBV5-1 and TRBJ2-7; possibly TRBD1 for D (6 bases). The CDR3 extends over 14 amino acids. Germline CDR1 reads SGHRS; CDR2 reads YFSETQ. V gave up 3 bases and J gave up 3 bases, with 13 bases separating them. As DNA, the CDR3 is TGCGCCAGCAGCTCCGGACAGCTCCACTACGAGCAGTACTTC. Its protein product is CASSSGQLHYEQYF.

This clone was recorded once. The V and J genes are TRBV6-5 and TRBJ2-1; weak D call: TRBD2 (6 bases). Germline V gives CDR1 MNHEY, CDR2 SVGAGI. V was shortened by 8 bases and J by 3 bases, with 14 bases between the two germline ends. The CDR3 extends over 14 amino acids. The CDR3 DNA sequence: TGTGCCAGCTCGGTCGGGGGTGTCTACAATGAGCAGTTCTTC. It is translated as CASSVGGVYNEQFF.

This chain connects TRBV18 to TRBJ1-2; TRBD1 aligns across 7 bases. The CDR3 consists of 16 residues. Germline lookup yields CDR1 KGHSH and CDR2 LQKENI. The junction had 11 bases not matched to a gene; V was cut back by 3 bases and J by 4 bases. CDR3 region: CASSPGGQRFSYGYTF. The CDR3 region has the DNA TGTGCCAGCTCACCGGGGGGACAGCGCTTCTCCTATGGCTACACCTTC.

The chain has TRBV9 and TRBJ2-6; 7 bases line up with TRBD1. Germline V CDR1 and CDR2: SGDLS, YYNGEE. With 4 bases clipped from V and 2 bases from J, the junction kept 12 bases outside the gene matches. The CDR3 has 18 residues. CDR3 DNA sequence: TGTGCCAGCAGCCCACGAAGCGACAGGGCGGCTGGGGCCAACGTCCTGACTTTC. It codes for CASSPRSDRAAGANVLTF.